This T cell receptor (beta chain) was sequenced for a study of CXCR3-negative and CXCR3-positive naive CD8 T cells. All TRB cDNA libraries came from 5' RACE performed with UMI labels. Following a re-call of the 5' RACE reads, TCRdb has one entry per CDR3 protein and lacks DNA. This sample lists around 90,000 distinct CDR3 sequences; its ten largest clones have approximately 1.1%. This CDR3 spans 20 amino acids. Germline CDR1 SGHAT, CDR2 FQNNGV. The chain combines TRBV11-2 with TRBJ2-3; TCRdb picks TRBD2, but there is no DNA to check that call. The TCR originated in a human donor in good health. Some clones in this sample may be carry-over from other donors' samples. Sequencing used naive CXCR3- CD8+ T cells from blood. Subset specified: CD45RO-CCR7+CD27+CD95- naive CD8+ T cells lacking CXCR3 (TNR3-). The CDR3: CASSLLTLGGLAREADTQYF.